The source of this T cell receptor beta chain is a study of blood T cell repertoires in COVID-19 (TCRdb year 2020). With regard to the full study: Samples covering the acute and convalescent phases of COVID-19 were provided by collaborators in the United States, Italy and Spain. Samples came from the ongoing ImmuneRACE study (first 160 participants) plus 1,254 subjects from 6 global collaborators. A de-identified subject ID, COVID-19 status, age in years and sex were almost always included in the sample metadata. HLA class I and class II types, where available, came from metadata supplied by the sample provider rather than from assay-based typing. Subjects who had been exposed to COVID-19, were actively infected with it, or had recovered from it provided the deeply sampled blood TCRbeta repertoires that made up the dataset. The repertoires were released in a freely available public database intended as a resource for research on the immune response to SARS-CoV-2. The material from the prospective study consisted of cDNA or gDNA derived from T cells, B-cell-depleted T cells, or PBMCs. Results the study describes overall, beyond this receptor: The amount of clinical and demographic metadata varied by source and participant and was provided uncurated.

CDR1 and CDR2 are read off the germline V gene as SNHLY and FYNNEI. Including cysteine and phenylalanine, the CDR3 has 16 amino acids. Enrolling through a virtual design, the prospective study's participants ranged in age from roughly 18 to 95 years and lived across 20 to 25 United States geographic areas. In the prospective study, cohorts were assigned on the basis of participant-reported clinical history obtained from a screening survey and a study questionnaire. Recovered participants in ImmuneRACE Cohort 3 were defined by two consecutive negative NP/OP PCR tests, clearance by a healthcare professional, or resolution of symptoms. In the prospective study, whole blood, serum and a nasopharyngeal or oropharyngeal swab were collected from each participant by mobile phlebotomists. Prospective study participants could optionally give additional blood draws and questionnaires over a roughly two-month period. Prospective study blood samples were shipped either frozen or at room temperature before DNA extraction.

Remarks on this clone: This receptor's antigen is unknown. It is unclear where the CDR3 begins or ends on the DNA, so no DNA is shown, and the CDR3 is as TCRdb lists it.

The immunoSEQ Assay, a bias-controlled multiplex PCR, was used to amplify TCRbeta CDR3 regions from genomic DNA. In the authors' own workflow: The number of nucleated cells in each sample was estimated from the amplification of reference gene primers within the assay. To quantify the absolute abundance of each unique TCRbeta CDR3 rearrangement, sequence reads were collapsed and filtered. For each sample, productive Simpson clonality was calculated by taking the square root of Simpson's diversity index across productive rearrangements. The table was pulled from immuneACCESS by TCRdb, which kept in-frame rearrangements only. Such tables lose some clones; where checked, under half of the loss comes from unresolved V genes, and the rest has no known cause. V, J and clone size were drawn from that table, and D and trimming were deduced from the DNA. This sample is represented by 160,000 or so clones; around 84% of them were singletons. The ten biggest clones cover 13% to 15% of the sample.

The source material was PBMCs or T cells enriched from blood (not recorded which). This receptor was identified in a man aged 50 or older who had recovered from COVID-19. The rearrangement joined TRBV2 to TRBJ2-5; TRBD2, the table's D call, lacks a check against the DNA. The CDR3: CASRSFGAGSQETQYF.